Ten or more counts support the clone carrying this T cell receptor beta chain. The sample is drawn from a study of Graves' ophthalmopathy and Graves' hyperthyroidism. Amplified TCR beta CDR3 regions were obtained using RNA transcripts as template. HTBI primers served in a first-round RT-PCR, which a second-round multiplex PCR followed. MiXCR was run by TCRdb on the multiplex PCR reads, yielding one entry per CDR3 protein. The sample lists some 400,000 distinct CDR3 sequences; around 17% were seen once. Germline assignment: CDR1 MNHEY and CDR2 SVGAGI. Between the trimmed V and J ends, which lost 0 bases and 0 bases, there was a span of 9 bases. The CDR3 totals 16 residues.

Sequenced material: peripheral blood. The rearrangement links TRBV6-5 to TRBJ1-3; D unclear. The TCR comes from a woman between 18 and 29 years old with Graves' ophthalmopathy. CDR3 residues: CASSYSGKSSGNTIYF. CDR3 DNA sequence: TGTGCCAGCAGTTACTCGGGGAAGAGCTCTGGAAACACCATATATTTT.